One and the same sample provided the 14 T cell receptor beta chains below, sequenced in a study of shared clonotypes between healthy human individuals (dated by TCRdb to the early 2020s). Library generation was performed with the immunoSEQ multiplex PCR assay. The table comes from immuneACCESS by way of TCRdb, which keeps in-frame sequences with V and J called. Part of the clones is missing from these tables; in studies checked, under half for an unresolved V gene and the rest for unknown reasons. The sample table shows approximately 1.1 million clones, and more than 75% are seen once. About 0.52% of the sample comes from the top ten. The sequencing sample was made of memory CD4+ T cells from PBMCs. Sample cell subset or site, as interpreted from the label and publication: CD45RA-negative fraction. All receptors derive from a man between 18 and 29 years old in good health. Some clones in this sample may be carry-over from other donors' samples.

This clone occurred once. In the same sample, other DNA sequences code for this CDR3. This sequence joins TRBV4-2 and TRBJ2-3; D is unresolved. V was shortened by 3 bases and J by 0 bases, with 4 bases between the two germline ends. The germline V gene encodes CDR1 LGHNA and CDR2 YNFKEQ. The CDR3 spans 13 residues. Here the CDR3 reads CASSQASTDTQYF. DNA for the CDR3: TGTGCCAGCAGCCAGGCTAGCACAGATACGCAGTATTTT.

The chain uses TRBV6-6 and TRBJ1-1, with D possibly being TRBD1 (6 bases). The V gene's germline CDR1 is MNHNY and CDR2 SVGAGI (reference sequence). This CDR3 comprises 13 residues. Trimming removed 2 bases from V and 9 bases from J, with 13 bases in between. CDR3 in amino acids: CASSYPGQPKAFF. Written as DNA, the CDR3 is TGTGCCAGCAGTTACCCAGGACAGCCTAAAGCTTTCTTT.

In this sample, this clone turned up a few times. The gene calls are TRBV4-1 and TRBJ1-1; 7 nucleotides align to TRBD1. This CDR3 has 13 amino acids. Per the germline V gene, CDR1 is MGHRA and CDR2 is YSYEKL. Trimming at V came to 2 bases and at J to 7 bases, leaving 4 bases not matched to a gene. The CDR3 protein is CASSQPRDSEAFF. The CDR3 region has the DNA TGCGCCAGCAGCCAACCTAGGGACAGTGAAGCTTTCTTT.

The chain carries TRBV5-4 and TRBJ1-4; tentative D call: TRBD1 (6 bases). The CDR3 spans 19 residues. The V end lost 5 bases, the J end lost 3 bases, and 26 bases lay between the germline ends. Germline CDR1 reads SGHNT; CDR2 reads YYREEE (reference sequence). CDR3 protein: CASSQAAGARKNANEKLFF. The DNA of the CDR3 is TGTGCCAGCAGTCAGGCGGCGGGGGCGCGGAAGAACGCTAATGAAAAACTGTTTTTT.

This rearrangement joins TRBV11-1 to TRBJ2-5; D is ambiguous. The CDR3 extends over 13 amino acids. Germline CDR1 is SGHAT and CDR2 is FQDESV (reference sequence). V lost 7 bases, J lost 4 bases, and 13 bases lay in between. This CDR3 is CASKLFPGETQYF. CDR3 sequence (DNA): TGTGCCAGCAAACTATTTCCCGGAGAGACCCAGTACTTC. Drawing the rest from reference TRBV11-1 and TRBJ2-5, the complete variable domain is EAEVAQSPRYKITEKSQAVAFWCDPISGHATLYWYRQILGQGPELLVQFQDESVVDDSQLPKDRFSAERLKGVDSTLKIQPAELGDSAMYLCASKLFPGETQYFGPGTRLLVL.

CDR3 bases: TGTGCCAGCAGTTACTCTGGACAGGCGGGGGCCAACGTCCTGACTTTC. As protein: CASSYSGQAGANVLTF. The chain recombines TRBV6-5 with TRBJ2-6, with 7 bases fitting TRBD1. CDR3 length equals 16 residues. Germline V gene lookup returns CDR1 MNHEY and CDR2 SVGAGI. Germline trimming cut 0 bases from V and 4 bases from J; bases unmatched to any gene: 3.

This clone was observed a single time. The chain joins TRBV4-2 to TRBJ2-2; possibly TRBD1 for D (6 bases). Germline CDR1 is LGHNA and CDR2 is YNFKEQ. The CDR3 totals 16 residues. Trimming pared 0 bases from V and 6 bases from J, leaving 14 bases between. The CDR3: CASSQDLARGAGELFF. CDR3 nucleotides: TGTGCCAGCAGCCAAGATCTAGCCAGGGGAGCCGGGGAGCTGTTTTTT.

There are a few counts of this clone. The rearrangement joins TRBV2 to TRBJ1-5; 9 bases are a match to TRBD1. V gave up 6 bases and J gave up 7 bases; unmatched junction bases: 7. Germline values: CDR1 SNHLY, CDR2 FYNNEI. The CDR3 has 14 residues. CDR3 region: CASREQGASQPQHF. CDR3 bases: TGTGCCAGCAGAGAACAGGGGGCCTCGCAGCCCCAGCATTTT. Together with reference TRBV2 and TRBJ1-5, the CDR3 gives the full variable domain: EPEVTQTPSHQVTQMGQEVILRCVPISNHLYFYWYRQILGQKVEFLVSFYNNEISEKSEIFDDQFSVERPDGSNFTLKIRSTKLEDSAMYFCASREQGASQPQHFGDGTRLSIL.

This clone was recorded only once. The chain joins TRBV9 to TRBJ2-1; D possibly corresponds to TRBD2 (5 bases). CDR1 and CDR2 (germline): SGDLS, YYNGEE. This CDR3 has 15 amino acids. V was shortened by 3 bases and J by 2 bases, with 12 bases between the two germline ends. The DNA of the CDR3 is TGTGCCAGCAGCGAGCTAGGAGGAACCTACAATGAGCAGTTCTTC. Protein product: CASSELGGTYNEQFF.

This chain joins TRBV10-3 and TRBJ2-7, with D perhaps TRBD1 (5 bases). The CDR3 spans 13 residues. The V end lost 3 bases, the J end lost 1 base, and 7 bases lay between the germline ends. Germline loops: CDR1 ENHRY, CDR2 SYGVKD. CDR3 nucleotides: TGTGCCATCAGTGAACAGGTGTCCTACGAGCAGTACTTC. It encodes CAISEQVSYEQYF.

This rearrangement joins TRBV4-1 to TRBJ2-1, with 7 bases lining up with TRBD2. V shed 0 bases and J 4 bases; nucleotides not matched to a gene: 6. Germline loops: CDR1 MGHRA, CDR2 YSYEKL. The CDR3 consists of 16 residues. CDR3 protein: CASSQDPSGEYNEQFF. CDR3 in DNA: TGCGCCAGCAGCCAAGATCCCAGCGGGGAGTACAATGAGCAGTTCTTC.

This clone came up once. The rearrangement joins TRBV9 to TRBJ2-5, with TRBD1 identical over 7 bases. V was pared by 3 bases and J by 1 base, with 9 bases of the junction left unmatched. Germline assignment: CDR1 SGDLS and CDR2 YYNGEE. This CDR3 is 16 amino acids long. The chain's CDR3 is CASSAGDSRPQETQYF. The CDR3 region has the DNA TGTGCCAGCAGCGCAGGGGACAGTAGGCCCCAAGAGACCCAGTACTTC.

The genes are TRBV19 and TRBJ2-1; D is unresolved. The CDR3 is 13 amino acids. CDR1 and CDR2 from the germline V gene are LNHDA and SQIVND (reference sequence). The ends were cut back, 3 bases at V and 7 bases at J, with 10 bases in the middle. DNA of the CDR3: TGTGCCAGTAGTATTGGAGCGTTAAATGAGCAGTTCTTC. Residues: CASSIGALNEQFF.

The sample holds one count of this clone. The rearrangement uses TRBV5-1 and TRBJ2-5; D unclear. Trimming took 0 bases from V and 6 from J, leaving 6 bases between them. CDR3 size: 12 residues. Germline CDR1 SGHRS, CDR2 YFSETQ. CDR3 region: CASSLGAQTQYF. The CDR3 region has the DNA TGCGCCAGCAGCTTGGGAGCGCAGACCCAGTACTTC.